This TCR beta chain was observed in a study of shared clonotypes between healthy human individuals. Measured with immunoSEQ multiplex PCR; TCRdb has only the in-frame clones, and not every one. The sample carries 2 million to 3 million clones, over 85% recorded once. The V gene's germline CDR1 is SQVTM and CDR2 ANQGSEA. Trimming took 5 bases from V and 0 from J, leaving 11 bases between them. This CDR3 contains 14 residues. The specimen was naive CD4+ T cells from PBMCs. Subset described: CD45RA+ positively selected. The chain employs TRBV29-1 and TRBJ2-1; the D gene is possibly TRBD1 (5 bases). The TCR comes from a man aged 18 to 29 in good health. Some clones in this sample may be carry-over from other donors' samples. DNA for the CDR3: TGCAGCGTTTCTCAGGGAAGCTCCTACAATGAGCAGTTCTTC. Its translation: CSVSQGSSYNEQFF.